This TCR beta chain originates from a study of T-cell reconstitution after alpha-beta-depleted transplantation in children. There are a few counts of this clonotype. Preparing the TCRbeta library involved the use of unique molecular identifiers. A single record per CDR3 protein comes from TCRdb applying MiXCR to the PCR reads. The repertoire holds about 610,000 distinct CDR3 sequences, with about 11% as singletons. V gave up 6 bases and J gave up 1 base, with 12 bases separating them. The CDR3 loop spans 14 amino acids. Looked up from germline, CDR1 is SGHRS and CDR2 is YFSETQ. Sequencing used PBMCs from the stem cell graft donor, obtained from the stem cell graft. This clonotype originated in a human donor who donated a stem cell graft to a child with acute myeloid leukemia. The rearrangement uses TRBV5-1 and TRBJ2-3, with D uncertain. The DNA for the CDR3 is TGCGCCAGCATCCCGGACGGAGGCACAGATACGCAGTATTTT. It codes for CASIPDGGTDTQYF.